This is a list of T cell receptor beta chains from one sample in a study of blood T cells in healthy people across ages. TCRdb re-called the 5' RACE reads through MiXCR, storing one row per CDR3 protein. The sample lists 600,000 to 1,000,000 distinct CDR3 sequences, 25% occurring once. The same specimen was also included in a second study, on T cells of mothers and their children.

Sequencing used blood. The source of these receptors is a boy between 10 and 17 years old in good health. CDR3s include the opening cysteine and the closing phenylalanine or tryptophan. The D gene is left open where the match is weak. Clone size is not always given. Where it is, it says once, few, many or a class for expanded clones.

TRBJ1-3	few	TRBV29-1	.	CSAADTYSGNTIYF	TGCAGCGCCGCCGACACCTACTCTGGAAACACCATATATTTT
TRBJ2-5	.	TRBV10-3	.	CAIGTAYQETQYF	TGTGCCATCGGGACGGCGTACCAAGAGACCCAGTACTTC
TRBJ2-7	few	TRBV7-2	.	CASSPTRVRGLEQYF	TGTGCCAGCAGCCCGACCCGGGTTAGGGGCCTCGAGCAGTACTTC
TRBJ2-7	few	TRBV20-1	.	CSAQDGTISVYEQYF	TGCAGTGCTCAAGACGGGACAATCTCTGTCTACGAGCAGTACTTC
TRBJ2-5	few	TRBV15	.	CATSRDKALFGETQYF	TGTGCCACCAGCAGAGATAAGGCCCTCTTCGGGGAGACCCAGTACTTC
TRBJ2-1	.	TRBV6-1	.	CASTGQLASDEQFF	TGTGCCAGCACGGGGCAGCTAGCGAGCGATGAGCAGTTCTTC
TRBJ2-6	few	TRBV12-3/TRBV12-4	.	CASRSRGSGANVLTF	TGTGCCAGCAGATCACGCGGTTCTGGGGCCAACGTCCTGACTTTC
TRBJ2-7	.	TRBV7-9	TRBD1	CASSLAVTGNYEQYF	TGTGCCAGCAGCTTAGCGGTGACAGGGAACTACGAGCAGTACTTC
TRBJ2-1	once	TRBV5-1	.	CASSENTEWWFF	TGCGCCAGCAGCGAGAATACCGAGTGGTGGTTCTTC
TRBJ2-7	.	TRBV13	TRBD2	CASSLRTSSVPYEQYF	TGTGCCAGCAGCCTTCGGACTAGCAGCGTACCCTACGAGCAGTACTTC
TRBJ1-4	few	TRBV4-3	.	CASSQGPGAGTNEKLFF	TGCGCCAGCAGCCAAGGTCCGGGGGCGGGAACTAATGAAAAACTGTTTTTT
TRBJ1-5	.	TRBV11-1	.	CASSFKGDGGQPQHF	TGTGCCAGCAGCTTCAAGGGGGACGGGGGTCAGCCCCAGCATTTT
TRBJ2-1	.	TRBV11-2	.	CASSFDRLHEQFF	TGTGCCAGCAGCTTTGATAGGTTACATGAGCAGTTCTTC
TRBJ2-5	few	TRBV4-3	.	CASSHSTGGSQETQYF	TGCGCCAGCAGCCACTCCACGGGGGGCTCCCAAGAGACCCAGTACTTC
TRBJ2-7	few	TRBV4-3	.	CASSQLLTGPSREQYF	TGCGCCAGCAGCCAACTCCTAACGGGCCCTTCACGCGAGCAGTACTTC
TRBJ1-1	.	TRBV4-3	.	CASSQDIGLWTEAFF	TGCGCCAGCAGCCAAGATATAGGGCTTTGGACTGAAGCTTTCTTT
TRBJ2-3	.	TRBV15	TRBD1	CATDSGTGDTDTQYF	TGTGCCACCGATTCCGGGACAGGGGACACAGATACGCAGTATTTT
TRBJ2-2	.	TRBV4-3	.	CASSQEARVTGELFF	TGCGCCAGCAGCCAAGAGGCCAGGGTGACCGGGGAGCTGTTTTTT
TRBJ2-1	few	TRBV21-1	.	CASSNTSGSAIRGYNEQFF	TGTGCCAGCAGCAACACTAGCGGGAGTGCCATCCGGGGCTACAATGAGCAGTTCTTC
TRBJ2-5	few	TRBV29-1	.	CSVARRLQETQYF	TGCAGCGTTGCTCGACGGTTGCAAGAGACCCAGTACTTC
TRBJ2-5	few	TRBV3-1	TRBD2	CASSSWGGYQETQYF	TGTGCCAGCAGCTCCTGGGGAGGGTACCAAGAGACCCAGTACTTC
TRBJ1-4	.	TRBV6-5	.	CASRAGNNEKLFF	TGTGCCAGCCGGGCAGGGAATAATGAAAAACTGTTTTTT
TRBJ2-7	few	TRBV7-9	TRBD1	CASSFPFVGQTSYEQYF	TGTGCCAGCAGTTTTCCATTTGTGGGACAGACCTCCTACGAGCAGTACTTC
TRBJ2-3	.	TRBV7-2	.	CASSPGLLTDTQYF	TGTGCCAGCAGTCCCGGGCTCCTCACAGATACGCAGTATTTT
TRBJ2-7	few	TRBV5-5	TRBD1	CASSFAGGVEQYF	TGTGCCAGCAGCTTTGCAGGGGGAGTCGAGCAGTACTTC
TRBJ1-2	few	TRBV11-2	.	CASSKARDHGYTF	TGTGCCAGCAGCAAGGCCAGGGACCATGGCTACACCTTC
TRBJ1-4	.	TRBV2	.	CASRGIYEKLFF	TGTGCCAGCAGGGGTATTTACGAAAAACTGTTTTTT
TRBJ2-1	few	TRBV6-5	.	CASRPLRTTYNEQFF	TGTGCCAGCAGGCCCTTAAGGACTACCTACAATGAGCAGTTCTTC
TRBJ2-2	few	TRBV27	TRBD2	CASSPSGGRALETGELFF	TGTGCCAGCAGTCCCTCGGGCGGGAGGGCCTTGGAGACCGGGGAGCTGTTTTTT
TRBJ2-7	few	TRBV4-3	.	CASSQDDRGSSYEQYF	TGCGCCAGCAGCCAAGATGATCGTGGGAGCTCCTACGAGCAGTACTTC
TRBJ2-4	once	TRBV7-2	.	CASSFPVLAKNIQYF	TGTGCCAGCAGCTTCCCAGTTCTAGCCAAAAACATTCAGTACTTC
TRBJ2-1	.	TRBV6-2/TRBV6-3	.	CASSSHQRNEQFF	TGTGCCAGCAGTTCCCACCAACGGAATGAGCAGTTCTTC
TRBJ2-1	.	TRBV5-1	TRBD1	CASISDRDYNEQFF	TGCGCCAGCATTTCGGACAGGGACTACAATGAGCAGTTCTTC
TRBJ1-1	.	TRBV19	.	CASSMGPLGTEAFF	TGTGCCAGTAGTATGGGACCCCTCGGCACTGAAGCTTTCTTT
TRBJ2-5	.	TRBV20-1	.	CSATARGRYYQETQYF	TGCAGTGCTACCGCGAGAGGCAGGTATTACCAAGAGACCCAGTACTTC
TRBJ2-1	.	TRBV12-3/TRBV12-4	.	CASSPSPNEQFF	TGTGCCAGCAGTCCGTCCCCCAATGAGCAGTTCTTC
TRBJ2-1	few	TRBV20-1	TRBD1	CSARGQGYEQFF	TGCAGTGCTAGAGGACAGGGTTATGAGCAGTTCTTC
TRBJ2-5	.	TRBV28	.	CASSSQGGEETQYF	TGTGCCAGCAGTTCACAAGGGGGGGAAGAGACCCAGTACTTC